The T cell receptor (beta chain) under discussion was sequenced for a study of cytomegalovirus exposure and HLA in healthy donors. The study's findings and limits: In a later analysis, CMV-associated beta chains were mostly HLA-associated, it appeared. Cytomegalovirus association was assigned to under 200 TCR beta chains. TRBV6-2, TRBV6-3 and other indistinguishable V segments were excluded.

Likely unrecorded immune exposures existed in these nominally healthy donors. Researchers ran the PCR with 60 Vbeta and 13 Jbeta primers. Method: immunoSEQ multiplex PCR; TCRdb's copy keeps in-frame clones and lacks some. The sample records about 190,000 clones, 70% to 75% being singletons. As regards this clone: Its cognate antigen is unknown.

CDR1 and CDR2 from the germline V gene are MGHRA and YSYEKL. The CDR3 extends over 15 amino acids. Trimming took off 3 bases at V and 0 bases at J, with 9 bases between the two ends. The chain has TRBV4-1 and TRBJ2-1; no clear D. Sequenced input: PBMCs. This clonotype was sampled from a man aged 25-45 years in good health and CMV-seropositive. CDR3 sequence (DNA): TGCGCCAGCAGCCAGGGCCTGAGCTCCTACAATGAGCAGTTCTTC. Its translation: CASSQGLSSYNEQFF.